These 26 T cell receptor beta chains were sequenced from one sample in a study of chemoradiotherapy in HPV16-positive cancers. Some clones are missing from TCRdb's copy, which holds only in-frame ones; the method was immunoSEQ multiplex PCR. The sample records approximately 800 clones, over 65% being singletons. This specimen consisted of tumor tissue, obtained from a patient who underwent chemoradiotherapy. These receptors originate from a human donor with HPV-associated anogenital cancer.

The chain has TRBV9 and TRBJ1-3, with D perhaps matching TRBD1 (5 bases). This CDR3 spans 14 amino acids. V shed 0 bases and J shed 7 bases, with 11 bases lying between them. CDR1 SGDLS and CDR2 YYNGEE come from the germline V gene. In DNA, the CDR3 is TGTGCCAGCAGCGTAGGGGGTGGGACCAACACCATATATTTT. Its protein is CASSVGGGTNTIYF.

The gene calls are TRBV7-9 and TRBJ1-2, with a possible D match to TRBD1 (5 bases). Germline values: CDR1 SEHNR, CDR2 FQNEAQ (reference sequence). The CDR3 runs 15 residues. V was clipped by 2 bases and J by 3 bases, with 13 bases between them. CDR3 coding DNA: TGTGCCAGCAGCTTAAATAGAGGCAGGGACTATGGCTACACCTTC. It is translated as CASSLNRGRDYGYTF.

The rearrangement joins TRBV5-5 to TRBJ1-1, with 9 bases matching TRBD1. V was pared by 4 bases and J by 9 bases, with 7 bases of the junction left unmatched. This CDR3 has 13 amino acids. Per the germline V gene, CDR1 is SGHKS and CDR2 is YYEKEE (reference sequence). As DNA, the CDR3 is TGTGCCAGCAGCCTGACAGGGGGTACGAAAGCTTTCTTT. Protein product: CASSLTGGTKAFF.

This clone has just a few counts. V usage is TRBV7-3 and J usage is TRBJ1-2; D gene uncertain. With 10 bases removed from V and 5 bases from J, the gap between germline ends came to 20 bases. This CDR3 contains 14 residues. CDR1 and CDR2 (germline): SGHTA, FQGTGA. In DNA, the CDR3 is TGTGCCACCTCCCCAGCGCCGCGAGAATATGGCTACACCTTC. Its translation is CATSPAPREYGYTF.

This clone was seen more than once but under ten times. The chain uses TRBV27 and TRBJ2-7; 11 bases match TRBD2. CDR1 is MNHEY and CDR2 is SMNVEV in the germline V gene (reference sequence). J gave up 4 bases and V 5 bases, and 7 bases lay outside the gene matches. The CDR3 sequence is 15 residues long. The CDR3 loop reads CASSSPGLAAYEQYF. The CDR3 bases are TGTGCCAGCAGTAGCCCGGGACTAGCGGCATACGAGCAGTACTTC.

The chain recombines TRBV7-3 with TRBJ2-7, with a tentative D call TRBD2 (5 bases). Germline V gene data show CDR1 as SGHTA and CDR2 as FQGTGA. The CDR3 contains 15 residues. V gave up 5 bases and J gave up 5 bases, with 19 bases separating them. DNA for the CDR3: TGTGCCAGCAGCCCTTACTTCGGGATAGGCAACGAGCAGTACTTC. This encodes CASSPYFGIGNEQYF. Using reference TRBV7-3 and TRBJ2-7 for the parts outside the CDR3, the full variable domain is GAGVSQTPSNKVTEKGKYVELRCDPISGHTALYWYRQSLGQGPEFLIYFQGTGAADDSGLPNDRFFAVRPEGSVSTLKIQRTERGDSAVYLCASSPYFGIGNEQYFGPGTRLTVT.

This clone was found once. The chain couples TRBV6-1 to TRBJ2-7; D is uncertain. V lost 5 bases and J 0 bases, leaving 8 bases between the germline ends. CDR1 and CDR2 (germline): MNHNS, SASEGT. The CDR3 has 13 amino acids. Here the CDR3 reads CASSFEFSYEQYF. Written as DNA, the CDR3 is TGTGCCAGCAGTTTTGAATTCTCCTACGAGCAGTACTTC.

This chain connects TRBV19 to TRBJ2-2; possibly TRBD1 for D (6 bases). Trimming left V 3 bases short and J 3 bases short, with 8 bases between. The CDR3 length is 14 residues. Germline V lookup: CDR1 LNHDA, CDR2 SQIVND (reference sequence). The CDR3 DNA reads as TGTGCCAGTAGTATTGACAGGTACACCGGGGAGCTGTTTTTT. Translating gives CASSIDRYTGELFF.

The genes are TRBV7-9 and TRBJ1-2; the match to TRBD1 covers 7 bases. This CDR3 has 13 amino acids. J lost 6 bases, V lost 7 bases, and 8 bases had no gene match. Germline V gene lookup returns CDR1 SEHNR and CDR2 FQNEAQ (reference sequence). This CDR3 reads CASINGQVHGYTF. The CDR3 nucleotides are TGTGCCAGCATCAACGGACAGGTCCATGGCTACACCTTC.

This chain connects TRBV2 to TRBJ1-4; 9 bases line up with TRBD1. Germline CDR1 is SNHLY and CDR2 is FYNNEI. This CDR3 is 17 amino acids long. V shed 2 bases and J 5 bases; nucleotides not matched to a gene: 9. CDR3 nucleotide sequence: TGTGCCAGCAGTGAACTACCGGGACAGGGCCTAAATGAAAAACTGTTTTTT. It translates to CASSELPGQGLNEKLFF.

This sequence joins TRBV15 and TRBJ2-5, with D hard to call. This CDR3 contains 18 residues. The germline CDR1 and CDR2 sequences are LNHNV and YYDKDF (reference sequence). V gave up 2 bases and J gave up 5 bases, with 24 bases separating them. This chain's CDR3 is CATSRNPPRHALGETQYF. CDR3 nucleotide sequence: TGTGCCACCAGCAGAAACCCCCCCCGACATGCCCTCGGGGAGACCCAGTACTTC.

V is TRBV15 and J is TRBJ2-5; weak D call: TRBD2 (6 bases). The V and J ends lost 0 bases and 4 bases respectively, with 12 bases between them. Per the germline V gene, CDR1 is LNHNV and CDR2 is YYDKDF (reference sequence). This CDR3 has 15 residues. CDR3 in DNA: TGTGCCACCAGCAGAGAGGAGGGAGAGAGAGAGACCCAGTACTTC. It is translated as CATSREEGERETQYF. The entire variable domain, with the rest obtained from reference TRBV15 and TRBJ2-5, is as follows: DAMVIQNPRYQVTQFGKPVTLSCSQTLNHNVMYWYQQKSSQAPKLLFHYYDKDFNNEADTPDNFQSRRPNTSFCFLDIRSPGLGDTAMYLCATSREEGERETQYFGPGTRLLVL.

The chain is built from TRBV7-8 and TRBJ2-5; 7 nucleotides align to TRBD2. CDR1 is SGHVS and CDR2 is FQNEAQ in the germline V gene. V gave up 4 bases and J gave up 5 bases; unmatched junction bases: 7. This CDR3 region has 14 residues. CDR3 DNA: TGTGCCAGCAGCTCATCGACCGGGGGGGAGACCCAGTACTTC. Translation gives CASSSSTGGETQYF.

The chain employs TRBV14 and TRBJ2-7, with D possibly matching TRBD1 (6 bases). CDR3 size: 13 residues. The ends were cut back, 5 bases at V and 1 base at J, with 9 bases in the middle. CDR1 is SGHDN and CDR2 is FVKESK in the germline V gene. The CDR3 sequence: CASSSRGSYEQYF. The CDR3 DNA sequence: TGTGCCAGCAGCTCGAGGGGGTCCTACGAGCAGTACTTC.

This clone was counted only a few times. The genes are TRBV2 and TRBJ1-5; weak D call: TRBD1 (6 bases). Germline CDR1 SNHLY, CDR2 FYNNEI. The CDR3 totals 14 residues. Trimming removed 3 bases from V and 9 bases from J, with 15 bases in between. CDR3 nucleotides: TGTGCCAGCAGTGAGGGGGGGCTTGGTGGGCCCCAGCATTTT. It specifies CASSEGGLGGPQHF.

V gene TRBV18 combines with J gene TRBJ2-7, with TRBD2 matching over 8 bases. This CDR3 spans 14 amino acids. Germline assignment: CDR1 KGHSH and CDR2 LQKENI. The trim removed 4 bases at V and 3 bases at J, leaving 5 bases unmatched. Here the CDR3 DNA reads TGTGCCAGCTCACTAAGACTAGCGATCTACGAGCAGTACTTC. Its protein product is CASSLRLAIYEQYF.

The gene calls are TRBV27 and TRBJ1-2; possibly TRBD1 for D (5 bases). The CDR3 extends over 13 amino acids. Between the trimmed V and J ends, which lost 5 bases and 4 bases, there was a span of 11 bases. Germline CDR1 is MNHEY and CDR2 is SMNVEV (reference sequence). The CDR3 protein is CASSPGQGYGYTF. DNA of the CDR3: TGTGCCAGCAGTCCAGGACAAGGCTATGGCTACACCTTC.

The table lists this clone with a few counts. V usage is TRBV2 and J usage is TRBJ2-1; 12 nucleotides line up with TRBD2. The CDR3 is 16 amino acids. The V gene end was trimmed by 7 bases and the J gene end by 4 bases; junction bases not matched to a gene: 8. Germline CDR1 is SNHLY and CDR2 is FYNNEI. The CDR3 sequence is CASISLAGGIYNEQFF. As DNA, the CDR3 is TGTGCCAGCATATCACTAGCGGGAGGAATTTACAATGAGCAGTTCTTC.

In DNA, the CDR3 is TGTGCCAGCAGTACAGGGGTGGAACTGTTTTTT. It is translated as CASSTGVELFF. The chain carries TRBV2 and TRBJ1-4; 7 nucleotides agree with TRBD1. V was pared by 5 bases and J by 12 bases, with 3 bases of the junction left unmatched. This CDR3 has 11 amino acids. Per germline, CDR1 SNHLY and CDR2 FYNNEI.

V and J are TRBV7-9 and TRBJ2-7; 14 bases agree with TRBD2. This CDR3 comprises 16 residues. Germline V lookup: CDR1 SEHNR, CDR2 FQNEAQ (reference sequence). The J segment lost 2 bases and the V segment lost 5 bases, leaving 5 bases of the junction unmatched. This CDR3 reads CASSRTSGGQPYEQYF. In DNA, the CDR3 is TGTGCCAGCAGCCGGACTAGCGGGGGGCAACCCTACGAGCAGTACTTC.

V usage is TRBV11-2 and J usage is TRBJ1-4; 9 bases are a match to TRBD1. The CDR3 is made up of 15 amino acids. Unmatched junction bases numbered 6, after V lost 8 bases and J lost 2 bases. Looked up from germline, CDR1 is SGHAT and CDR2 is FQNNGV. DNA for the CDR3: TGTGCCAGCCGACAGGGGGGGGGCACTAATGAAAAACTGTTTTTT. Translation: CASRQGGGTNEKLFF. Variable domain in full (rest from reference TRBV11-2 and TRBJ1-4): EAGVAQSPRYKIIEKRQSVAFWCNPISGHATLYWYQQILGQGPKLLIQFQNNGVVDDSQLPKDRFSAERLKGVDSTLKIQPAKLEDSAVYLCASRQGGGTNEKLFFGSGTQLSVL.

The V call is TRBV9, the J call TRBJ2-1; 8 bases are a match to TRBD2. The CDR3 length is 15 residues. CDR1 is SGDLS and CDR2 is YYNGEE in the germline V gene. Trimming took 3 bases from V and 4 from J; bases not matched to a gene: 6. The DNA for the CDR3 is TGTGCCAGCAGCGCCCTAGCGGGCCTTTACAATGAGCAGTTCTTC. Amino acid sequence: CASSALAGLYNEQFF. Full variable domain (missing parts from reference TRBV9 and TRBJ2-1): DSGVTQTPKHLITATGQRVTLRCSPRSGDLSVYWYQQSLDQGLQFLIQYYNGEERAKGNILERFSAQQFPDLHSELNLSSLELGDSALYFCASSALAGLYNEQFFGPGTRLTVL.

The chain recombines TRBV7-2 with TRBJ2-7; 10 nucleotides align to TRBD2. The V segment lost 3 bases and the J segment 4 bases; nucleotides outside the gene matches: 3. This CDR3 is built from 14 residues. Germline V lookup: CDR1 SGHTA, CDR2 FQGNSA. CDR3 region: CASSFLLAGYEQYF. CDR3 coding DNA: TGTGCCAGCAGCTTTTTACTAGCGGGATACGAGCAGTACTTC.

This chain joins TRBV29-1 and TRBJ1-2; a possible D gene is TRBD1 (6 bases). This CDR3 is 13 amino acids long. Germline V gene data show CDR1 as SQVTM and CDR2 as ANQGSEA. The V end was cut by 5 bases, the J end by 6 bases, with 16 bases between. This CDR3 reads CSVRGSQVNGYTF. DNA for the CDR3: TGCAGCGTTAGGGGGAGTCAGGTTAATGGCTACACCTTC.

The rearrangement uses TRBV27 and TRBJ2-7; no definite D call. The V gene lost 2 bases and the J gene lost 3 bases, with 8 bases spanning the gap. The CDR3 is made up of 13 amino acids. Germline CDR1 and CDR2: MNHEY and SMNVEV (reference sequence). The CDR3, as DNA: TGTGCCAGCAGTTTAAGGGTGGGCTACGAGCAGTACTTC. Protein: CASSLRVGYEQYF.

The chain combines TRBV19 with TRBJ2-5, with unresolved D. Trimming pared 3 bases from V and 5 bases from J, leaving 7 bases between. The CDR3 spans 12 residues. The germline gives CDR1 LNHDA, CDR2 SQIVND (reference sequence). The CDR3 protein is CASSILGETQYF. The CDR3, as DNA: TGTGCCAGTAGTATTCTTGGGGAGACCCAGTACTTC.